At least ten counts were recorded for the clone carrying this T cell receptor beta chain. Original data processing: With a range of 23,224 to 690,600, the median per sample was roughly 91,000 TCRs. Using its own MiXCR run on the RACE reads, TCRdb lists one record per CDR3 protein. What appears here as the V and J calls and clone size reflects TCRdb's work, not the paper's. The data show fewer than 100,000 distinct CDR3 sequences, with about 9.3% seen just once and 2% to 2.5% held by the top ten. The sample originates from a study of human T cells and chemical hapten exposure. Study context: 2% DPC was applied to about 2 cm by about 2 cm of upper inner arm skin for sensitization.

The CDR3 runs to 17 residues. The ends were cut back, 3 bases at V and 0 bases at J, with 14 bases in the middle. CDR1 and CDR2 from the germline V gene are KGHSH and LQKENI. The time point was: patch test 2, 6 weeks after DPC sensitization. As to treatment: therapeutic diphenylcyclopropenone sensitization with weekly scalp DPC. Researchers sampled blood before each patch test went on. The sequence came from a woman aged 40 to 50 with alopecia areata. Some clones in this sample may be carry-over from other donors' samples. The rearrangement joins TRBV18 to TRBJ2-2; TRBD2 is a possible D gene (5 bases). The sequenced sample was whole blood, obtained in connection with sensitization to the hapten diphenylcyclopropenone (DPC). CDR3 sequence: CASSPWSPGTNTGELFF. In nucleotides, the CDR3 is TGTGCCAGCTCACCTTGGTCCCCCGGGACGAACACCGGGGAGCTGTTTTTT.